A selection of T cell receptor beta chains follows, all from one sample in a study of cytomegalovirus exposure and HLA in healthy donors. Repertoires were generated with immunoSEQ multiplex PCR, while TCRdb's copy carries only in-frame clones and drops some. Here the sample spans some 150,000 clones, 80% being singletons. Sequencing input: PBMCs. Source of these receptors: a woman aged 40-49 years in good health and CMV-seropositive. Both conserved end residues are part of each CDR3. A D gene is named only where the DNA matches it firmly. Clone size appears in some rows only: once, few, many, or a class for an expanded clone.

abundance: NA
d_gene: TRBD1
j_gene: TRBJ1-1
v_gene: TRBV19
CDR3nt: TGTGCCAGTATCAGGACAGGGGGCACTGAAGCTTTCTTT
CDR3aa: CASIRTGGTEAFF

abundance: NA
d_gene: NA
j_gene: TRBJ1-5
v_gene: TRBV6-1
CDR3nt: TGTGCCAGCACCCTCGGGACTCAGAGGGGTCAGCCCCAGCATTTT
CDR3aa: CASTLGTQRGQPQHF

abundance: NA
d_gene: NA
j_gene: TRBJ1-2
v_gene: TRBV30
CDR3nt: TGTGCCTGGAGTGGGGCCGGCCGCACCTTC
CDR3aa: CAWSGAGRTF

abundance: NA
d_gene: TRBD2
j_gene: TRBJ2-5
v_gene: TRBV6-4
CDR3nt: TGTGCCAGCAGTAGTAGCGGGAGGGTACAAGAGACCCAGTACTTC
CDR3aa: CASSSSGRVQETQYF

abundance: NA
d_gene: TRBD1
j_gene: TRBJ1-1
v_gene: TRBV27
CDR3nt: TGTGCCAGCAGTAAACAGGGGGTACTCGGGATTAGCACTGAAGCTTTCTTT
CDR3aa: CASSKQGVLGISTEAFF

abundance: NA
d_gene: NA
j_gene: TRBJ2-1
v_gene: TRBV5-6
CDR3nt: TGTGCCAGCAGCCCGGGGGACAATGAGCAGTTCTTC
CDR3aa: CASSPGDNEQFF

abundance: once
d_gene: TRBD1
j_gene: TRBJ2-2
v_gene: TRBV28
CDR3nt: TGTGCCAGCAGTTCACCGGGACAGGGATTAGGAAGGTTCGGGGAGCTGTTTTTT
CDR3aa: CASSSPGQGLGRFGELFF

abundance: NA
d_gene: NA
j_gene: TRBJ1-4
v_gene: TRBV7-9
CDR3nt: TGTGCCAGCAGCACCCGACAGGTTGTGACTAATGAAAAACTGTTTTTT
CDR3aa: CASSTRQVVTNEKLFF

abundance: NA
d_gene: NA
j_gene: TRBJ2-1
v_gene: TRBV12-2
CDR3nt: TGTGCAAGTCGCCCGGGGGGGGTTGAGGCTAGCGGAGACAATGAGCAGTTCTTC
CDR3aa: CASRPGGVEASGDNEQFF

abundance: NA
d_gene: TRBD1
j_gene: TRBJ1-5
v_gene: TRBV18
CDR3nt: TGTGCCAGCTCACCGGGGACAGGGAGTCAGCCCCAGCATTTT
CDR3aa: CASSPGTGSQPQHF

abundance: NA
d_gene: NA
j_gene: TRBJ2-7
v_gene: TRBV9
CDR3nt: TGTGCCAGCAGCGTATCCCAGGATGCCTACGAGCAGTACTTC
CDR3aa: CASSVSQDAYEQYF

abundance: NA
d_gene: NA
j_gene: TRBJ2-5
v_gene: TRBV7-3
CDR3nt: TGTGCCAGCAGCTTAAGTTTCGGGAGCCGGGAGACCCAGTACTTC
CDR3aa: CASSLSFGSRETQYF

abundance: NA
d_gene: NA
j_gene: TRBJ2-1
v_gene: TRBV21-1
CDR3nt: TGTGCCAGCAGCAATGGCACGGGAGCGGGTGGAATTAATGAGCAGTTCTTC
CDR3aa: CASSNGTGAGGINEQFF

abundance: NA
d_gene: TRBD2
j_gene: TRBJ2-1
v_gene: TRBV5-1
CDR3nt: TGCGCCAGCAGCTTGGACCCGGGACTAGCGGGAGGCACCTACAATGAGCAGTTCTTC
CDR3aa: CASSLDPGLAGGTYNEQFF

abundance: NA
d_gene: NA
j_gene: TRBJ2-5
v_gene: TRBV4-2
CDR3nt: TGTGCCAGCAGCCAAGATAGTGGAGGGGCCGGCCCTGCAGAGACCCAGTACTTC
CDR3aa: CASSQDSGGAGPAETQYF

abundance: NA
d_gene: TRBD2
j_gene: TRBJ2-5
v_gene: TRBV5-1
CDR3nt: TGCGCCAGCAGCGGAACTAGCGGTTCTGGAGGGACCCAGTACTTC
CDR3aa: CASSGTSGSGGTQYF

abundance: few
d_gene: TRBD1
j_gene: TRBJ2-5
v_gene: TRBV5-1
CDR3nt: TGCGCCAGCAGCCTGATGGACAGGGCTCGAACACAAGAGACCCAGTACTTC
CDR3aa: CASSLMDRARTQETQYF

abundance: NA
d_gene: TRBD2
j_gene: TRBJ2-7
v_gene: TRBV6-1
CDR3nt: TGTGCCAGCAGCCAACTAGCGGGAGGTGGGGAGCAGTACTTC
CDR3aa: CASSQLAGGGEQYF

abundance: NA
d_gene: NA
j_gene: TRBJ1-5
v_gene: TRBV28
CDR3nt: TGTGCCAGCAGAACTCGACAGGGCAATCAGCCCCAGCATTTT
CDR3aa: CASRTRQGNQPQHF

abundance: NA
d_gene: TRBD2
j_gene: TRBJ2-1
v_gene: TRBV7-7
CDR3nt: TGTGCCAGCAGCTTAGAGGGCGGGGGCTCCTACAATGAGCAGTTCTTC
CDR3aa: CASSLEGGGSYNEQFF

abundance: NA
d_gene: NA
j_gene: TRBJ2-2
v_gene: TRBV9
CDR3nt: TGTGCCAGCAGCGTAGGAGGACTTAACACCGGGGAGCTGTTTTTT
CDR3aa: CASSVGGLNTGELFF

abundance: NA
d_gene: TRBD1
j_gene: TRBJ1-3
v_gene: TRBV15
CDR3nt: TGTGCCACCAGCAGGGACAGGGAACACACCATATATTTT
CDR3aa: CATSRDREHTIYF

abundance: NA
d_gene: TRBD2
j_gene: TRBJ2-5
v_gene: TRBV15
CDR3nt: TGTGCCACCAGCAGAGGTGGGGGTAGCGGGAGTAGAGAGACCCAGTACTTC
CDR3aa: CATSRGGGSGSRETQYF

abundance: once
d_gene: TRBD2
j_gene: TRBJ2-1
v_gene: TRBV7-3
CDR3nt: TGTGCCAGCAGTCGGGGGGAGTCCCTCGCCGATGAGCAGTTCTTC
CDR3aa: CASSRGESLADEQFF

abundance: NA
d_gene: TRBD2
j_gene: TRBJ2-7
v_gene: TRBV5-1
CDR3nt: TGCGCCAGCAGCTTCGGGGGGGAGCAGTACTTC
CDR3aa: CASSFGGEQYF

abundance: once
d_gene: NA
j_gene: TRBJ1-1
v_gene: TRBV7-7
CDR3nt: TGTGCTAGCAGCTTAACCCGGGACACTGAAGCTTTCTTT
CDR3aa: CASSLTRDTEAFF

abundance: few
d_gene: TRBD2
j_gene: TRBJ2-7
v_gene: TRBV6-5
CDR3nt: TGTGCCAGCAGTTTCCTAGCGGGAGGTACCGGCGAGCAGTACTTC
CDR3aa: CASSFLAGGTGEQYF

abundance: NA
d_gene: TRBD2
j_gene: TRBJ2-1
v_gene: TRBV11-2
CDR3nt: TGTGCCAGCAGCTTATTGCCGGGACTAGCGGTTCCCGACAATGAGCAGTTCTTC
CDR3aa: CASSLLPGLAVPDNEQFF

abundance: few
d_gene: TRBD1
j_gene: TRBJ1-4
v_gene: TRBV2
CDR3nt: TGTGCCAGCAGCAGGGACAGGGGGCGTGAAAAACTGTTTTTT
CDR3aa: CASSRDRGREKLFF

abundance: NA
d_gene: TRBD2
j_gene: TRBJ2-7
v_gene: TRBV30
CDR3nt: TGTGCCTGGAGCGCGAGCGGGAGCTCCTACGAGCAGTACTTC
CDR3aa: CAWSASGSSYEQYF

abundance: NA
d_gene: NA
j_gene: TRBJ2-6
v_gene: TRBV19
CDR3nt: TGTGCCAGTAGTACTTCAGGGACTGGGGCCAACGTCCTGACTTTC
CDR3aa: CASSTSGTGANVLTF

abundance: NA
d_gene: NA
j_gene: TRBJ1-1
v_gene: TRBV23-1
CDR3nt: TGCGCCAGCAGTCTCGGTTCTTGGCCAGGGGATAGGAAAGAATGCACTGAAGCTTTCTTT
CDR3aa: CASSLGSWPGDRKECTEAFF

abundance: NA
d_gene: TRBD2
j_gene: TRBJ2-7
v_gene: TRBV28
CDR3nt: TGTGCCAGCAGCGGAGCGGGAGCCTCCTACGAGCAGTACTTC
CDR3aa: CASSGAGASYEQYF

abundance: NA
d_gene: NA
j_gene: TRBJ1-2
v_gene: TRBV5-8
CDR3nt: TGTGCCAGCAGCTTGACCCGGACTGATTATGGCTACACCTTC
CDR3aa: CASSLTRTDYGYTF

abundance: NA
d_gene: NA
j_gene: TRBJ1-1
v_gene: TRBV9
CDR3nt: TGTGCCAGCAGCGTAGAAAATTCCGGGACTGAAGCTTTCTTT
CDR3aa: CASSVENSGTEAFF

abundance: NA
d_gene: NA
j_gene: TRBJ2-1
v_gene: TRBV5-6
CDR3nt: TGTGCCAGCAGAATGACACGGGGTGAGCAGTTCTTC
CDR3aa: CASRMTRGEQFF

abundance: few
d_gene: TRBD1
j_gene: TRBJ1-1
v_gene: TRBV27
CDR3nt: TGTGCCAGCAGTTTATCCGCGGGGACAGGTCCAATTGAAGCTTTCTTT
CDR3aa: CASSLSAGTGPIEAFF

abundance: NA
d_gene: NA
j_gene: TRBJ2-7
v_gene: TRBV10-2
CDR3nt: TGCGCCAGCAGTGATGGTAGCGACTACGAGCAGTACTTC
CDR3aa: CASSDGSDYEQYF

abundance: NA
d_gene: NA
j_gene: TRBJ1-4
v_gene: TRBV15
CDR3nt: TGTGCCACCGGCGACGAGGGCAATGAAAAACTGTTTTTT
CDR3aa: CATGDEGNEKLFF

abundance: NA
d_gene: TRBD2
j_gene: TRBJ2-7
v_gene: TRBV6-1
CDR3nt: TGTGCCAGCAGTGCCTCGACTAGCGGGAGCTACGAGCAGTACTTC
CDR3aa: CASSASTSGSYEQYF

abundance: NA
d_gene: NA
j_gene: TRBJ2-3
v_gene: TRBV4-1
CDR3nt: TGCGCCAGCAGCCAGACGGAGGGGACCGGCCCCGGAGATACGCAGTATTTT
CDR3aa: CASSQTEGTGPGDTQYF

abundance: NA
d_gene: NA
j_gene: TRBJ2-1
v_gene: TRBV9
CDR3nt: TGTGCCAGCACCCCTTTTCTAGCTGACAATGAGCAGTTCTTC
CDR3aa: CASTPFLADNEQFF

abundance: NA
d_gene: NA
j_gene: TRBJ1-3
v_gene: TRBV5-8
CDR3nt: TGTGCCAGCAGCCGGGAAAAAGTTAGCTCTGGAAACACCATATATTTT
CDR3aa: CASSREKVSSGNTIYF

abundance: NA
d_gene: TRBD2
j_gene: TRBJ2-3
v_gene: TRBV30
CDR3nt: TGTGCCTGGAGTGGAGGGAGGGCTAGCACAGATACGCAGTATTTT
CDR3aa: CAWSGGRASTDTQYF